A selection of T cell receptor beta chains follows, all from one sample in a study of Ad26.COV2.S vaccination and SARS-CoV-2 variants. Data came from immunoSEQ multiplex PCR; TCRdb stores just in-frame clones and leaves some out. The data show roughly 320,000 clones, 70% to 90% seen once. The source material was peripheral blood, sampled in a trial of Ad26.COV2.S vaccine versus placebo. The receptors derive from a person aged 18-60 years who received the Ad26.COV2.S COVID-19 vaccine or a placebo. Both conserved end residues are part of each CDR3. The order of the fields is clone size, V gene, D gene, J gene, CDR3 protein, CDR3 DNA. The D gene is left open where the match is weak. Expanded clones get a size class; other rows say once, few or many, or leave the size out.

once,TRBV6-5,-,TRBJ1-4,CASSYRGYGEKLFF,TGTGCCAGCAGTTACCGGGGGTATGGTGAAAAACTGTTTTTT
-,TRBV7-2,-,TRBJ2-5,CASSPLNKETQYF,TGTGCCAGCAGCCCCCTAAATAAAGAGACCCAGTACTTC
once,TRBV18,TRBD1,TRBJ2-7,CASSPRQGKDYEQYF,TGTGCCAGCTCACCAAGACAGGGGAAGGACTACGAGCAGTACTTC
-,TRBV15,TRBD1,TRBJ1-2,CATSRDREGYTF,TGTGCCACCAGCCGGGACAGAGAAGGCTACACCTTC
many,TRBV4-1,TRBD1,TRBJ1-1,CASSRGQSTEAFF,TGCGCCAGCAGCCGGGGACAGTCAACTGAAGCTTTCTTT
-,TRBV24-1,TRBD2,TRBJ2-5,CATRSSGGVETQYF,TGTGCCACCAGGTCTAGCGGGGGGGTTGAGACCCAGTACTTC
-,TRBV4-1,-,TRBJ1-1,CASSPGPDTEAFF,TGCGCCAGCAGCCCAGGTCCGGACACTGAAGCTTTCTTT
few,TRBV11-3,TRBD1,TRBJ2-7,CASSFPDRGLYEQYF,TGTGCCAGCAGCTTCCCGGACAGGGGGCTCTACGAGCAGTACTTC
-,TRBV19,TRBD1,TRBJ1-1,CASSLYRGRGNTEAFF,TGTGCCAGTAGTCTTTACAGGGGTCGAGGGAACACTGAAGCTTTCTTT
-,TRBV3-1/TRBV3-2,TRBD1,TRBJ1-2,CASSQAPGGDYGYTF,TGTGCCAGCAGCCAAGCACCAGGGGGAGACTATGGCTACACCTTC
-,TRBV5-1,TRBD1,TRBJ2-1,CASTKTGTGFVDEQFF,TGCGCCAGCACAAAGACCGGGACAGGGTTCGTTGATGAGCAGTTCTTC
-,TRBV28,-,TRBJ2-7,CASSLPGRSLAQYF,TGTGCCAGCAGTCTCCCGGGACGCTCCCTAGCTCAGTACTTC
-,TRBV27,TRBD2,TRBJ2-3,CASSQLMAGGPTDTQYF,TGTGCCAGCAGTCAGTTAATGGCGGGGGGTCCCACAGATACGCAGTATTTT
-,TRBV28,-,TRBJ1-1,CASSLPGTLGTEAFF,TGTGCCAGCAGTTTACCCGGGACATTGGGGACTGAAGCTTTCTTT
-,TRBV18,-,TRBJ2-7,CASSPPAGRPMDYEQYF,TGTGCCAGCTCACCACCCGCGGGGCGGCCCATGGACTACGAGCAGTACTTC
-,TRBV19,TRBD1,TRBJ1-5,CASRTGSSNQPQHF,TGTGCCAGTAGGACAGGGAGTAGCAATCAGCCCCAGCATTTT
-,TRBV28,-,TRBJ2-7,CASSLWGEQYF,TGTGCCAGCAGTTTATGGGGTGAGCAGTACTTC
-,TRBV7-9,TRBD1,TRBJ2-5,CASSSGQGAEETQYF,TGTGCCAGCAGCTCGGGACAGGGGGCTGAGGAGACCCAGTACTTC
once,TRBV5-6,TRBD2,TRBJ2-7,CASSAGGPILDEQYF,TGTGCCAGCAGCGCGGGGGGGCCAATTCTTGACGAGCAGTACTTC
-,TRBV18,-,TRBJ2-3,CASSPPGDTQYF,TGTGCCAGCTCACCACCTGGAGATACGCAGTATTTT
-,TRBV7-2,-,TRBJ1-6,CASSLLQPTSPLHF,TGTGCCAGCAGCTTATTACAGCCCACTTCACCCCTCCACTTT
-,TRBV5-1,TRBD1,TRBJ2-2,CASSWGQRNTGELFF,TGCGCCAGCAGCTGGGGACAGAGGAACACCGGGGAGCTGTTTTTT
-,TRBV28,-,TRBJ1-2,CASSMGGPQGYGYTF,TGTGCCAGCAGTATGGGGGGTCCCCAGGGATATGGCTACACCTTC
-,TRBV30,-,TRBJ2-5,CAWSGGETQYF,TGTGCCTGGAGCGGGGGAGAGACCCAGTACTTC
-,TRBV9,TRBD1,TRBJ1-4,CASSVGSGQGEEKLFF,TGTGCCAGCAGCGTAGGCTCGGGACAGGGGGAAGAAAAACTGTTTTTT
-,TRBV7-2,-,TRBJ1-5,CASSSQGGNQPQHF,TGTGCCAGCAGCTCACAGGGTGGCAATCAGCCCCAGCATTTT
-,TRBV12-3/TRBV12-4,-,TRBJ2-5,CASSRAEETQYF,TGTGCCAGCAGCCGAGCGGAGGAGACCCAGTACTTC
-,TRBV6-5,TRBD2,TRBJ2-1,CASSPSGGAIEQFF,TGTGCCAGCAGTCCCAGCGGGGGGGCGATTGAGCAGTTCTTC
-,TRBV4-2,-,TRBJ1-1,CASSRGTINTEAFF,TGTGCCAGCAGCCGCGGGACCATAAACACTGAAGCTTTCTTT
once,TRBV5-4,TRBD1,TRBJ2-5,CASSPGQNQETQYF,TGTGCCAGCAGCCCGGGACAGAATCAAGAGACCCAGTACTTC
few,TRBV9,-,TRBJ2-7,CASSVGGVSSSYEQYF,TGTGCCAGCAGCGTAGGAGGGGTCTCGAGCTCCTACGAGCAGTACTTC
-,TRBV6-5,-,TRBJ2-3,CASKVGGGTDTQYF,TGTGCCAGCAAGGTGGGGGGCGGCACAGATACGCAGTATTTT
-,TRBV6-5,-,TRBJ1-2,CASRTQGGYTF,TGTGCCAGCAGGACACAGGGTGGCTACACCTTC
-,TRBV20-1,-,TRBJ2-2,CSASDPSTYTGELFF,TGCAGTGCTAGTGACCCCTCGACTTACACCGGGGAGCTGTTTTTT
-,TRBV6-5,-,TRBJ1-5,CASSSAGHPGSQPQHF,TGTGCCAGCAGTTCCGCCGGACACCCCGGGTCACAGCCCCAGCATTTT
-,TRBV18,-,TRBJ1-5,CASSPDTLSNQPQHF,TGTGCCAGCTCACCGGACACATTGAGCAATCAGCCCCAGCATTTT
-,TRBV5-1,-,TRBJ1-1,CASSHDGGLGTEAFF,TGCGCCAGCAGCCATGATGGGGGGCTGGGCACTGAAGCTTTCTTT
-,TRBV11-2,-,TRBJ1-2,CASSLDWAVEYGYTF,TGTGCCAGCAGCTTAGATTGGGCAGTAGAGTATGGCTACACCTTC
-,TRBV7-3,-,TRBJ1-3,CASSLTPRDSGNTIYF,TGTGCCAGCAGCTTAACGCCCAGAGACTCTGGAAACACCATATATTTT
-,TRBV2,-,TRBJ2-2,CASTSTLQGPGELFF,TGTGCCAGCACTTCCACACTACAGGGACCCGGGGAGCTGTTTTTT
-,TRBV4-1,-,TRBJ2-1,CASSQGREIYNEQFF,TGCGCCAGCAGCCAAGGGCGGGAAATCTACAATGAGCAGTTCTTC
-,TRBV5-1,-,TRBJ1-2,CASRYKGENGYTF,TGCGCCAGCAGGTATAAGGGAGAAAATGGCTACACCTTC
-,TRBV9,TRBD2,TRBJ2-3,CASSTRSLAGGRGTDTQYF,TGTGCCAGCAGCACCCGCTCACTAGCGGGGGGGCGGGGCACAGATACGCAGTATTTT
-,TRBV5-4,TRBD1,TRBJ2-5,CASSTGTGTLQETQYF,TGTGCCAGCAGCACCGGGACAGGGACGCTGCAAGAGACCCAGTACTTC
-,TRBV7-2,-,TRBJ1-2,CASSLDHPKTSYGYTF,TGTGCCAGCAGCTTAGATCATCCCAAGACCTCCTATGGCTACACCTTC